This T cell receptor beta chain originates from a study of blood T cells in healthy people across ages. General observations from the study: Among T cells, TCR beta diversity per million cells dropped roughly linearly as age rose.

Details on this clonotype: Antigen specificity is unknown.

The second PCR ran roughly 6 to 11 cycles with a sample-barcoded 5' primer and J-beta primers. A template-switch adaptor that had 12 random nucleotides put a tag on each cDNA molecule. Per-sample output comprised a minimum of 2.5 million paired-end reads containing CDR3. TCRdb used MiXCR to reprocess the 5' RACE reads, holding one entry per CDR3 protein. The data show about 1,600,000 distinct CDR3 sequences, 35% to 45% seen once. The V gene's germline CDR1 is GTSNPN and CDR2 SVGIG (reference sequence). The CDR3 has 11 residues. V was trimmed by 4 bases and J by 3 bases, leaving 6 bases between them. The chain joins TRBV30 to TRBJ1-1; D unresolved. The source of this sequence is a woman under 30 in good health. Sequenced sample: blood. The DNA for the CDR3 is TGTGCCTGGACGTCGGACACTGAAGCTTTCTTT. Protein: CAWTSDTEAFF.